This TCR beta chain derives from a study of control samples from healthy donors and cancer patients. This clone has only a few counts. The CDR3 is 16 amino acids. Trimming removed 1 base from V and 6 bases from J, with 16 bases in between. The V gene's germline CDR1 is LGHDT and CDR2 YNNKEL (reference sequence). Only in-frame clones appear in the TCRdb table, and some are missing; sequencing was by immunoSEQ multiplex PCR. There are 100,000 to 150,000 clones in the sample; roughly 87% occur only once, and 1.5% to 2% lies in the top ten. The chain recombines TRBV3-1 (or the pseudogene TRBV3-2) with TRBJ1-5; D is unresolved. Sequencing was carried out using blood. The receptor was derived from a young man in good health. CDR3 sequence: CASSQGVSRLTQPQHF. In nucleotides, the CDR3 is TGTGCCAGCAGCCAAGGTGTAAGTCGGCTTACTCAGCCCCAGCATTTT.